Below, one TCR beta chain is given with its context. The CDR3 totals 15 residues. The germline gives CDR1 LNHDA, CDR2 SQIVND (reference sequence). Trimming took off 2 bases at V and 4 bases at J, with 11 bases between the two ends. The data are from a study of blood T cell repertoires in COVID-19. As originally analysed: Reference gene primer amplification gave nucleated cell count estimates. TCRdb's table, derived via immunoSEQ multiplex PCR, lists solely in-frame clones and lacks some. The V and J calls and the clone size are those of that table, but D and trimming were determined from the DNA. The sample contains approximately 230,000 clones, about 85% of which appear only once.

The source of this sequence is a man aged 18 to 29 with active or convalescent COVID-19. The sequenced sample was peripheral blood. The rearrangement uses TRBV19 and TRBJ1-4, with unresolved D. The CDR3 is CASSIMAGRNEKLFF. The CDR3 DNA reads as TGTGCCAGTAGTATAATGGCAGGTCGTAATGAAAAACTGTTTTTT.